These T cell receptor beta chains were read from a single sample in a study of CD8 T cells in Susac syndrome. TCRdb reprocessed the immunoSEQ multiplex PCR reads with MiXCR, giving one entry per CDR3 protein. The table has over 130,000 distinct CDR3 sequences, 85% to 95% seen once. The source material was CD4+ T cells from PBMCs. These TCRs come from a human donor with Susac syndrome. The CDR3 runs from the conserved cysteine through the conserved F or W. Fields, in order: V gene, D gene, J gene, clone size, CDR3 protein, CDR3 DNA. A D gene is named only where the DNA matches it firmly. Size is stated for part of the rows, as once, few or many counts, or as a class when the clone is expanded.

TRBV18	TRBD2	TRBJ2-1	-	CASSPPAGGPLNEQFF	TGTGCCAGCTCACCACCGGCGGGAGGGCCACTCAATGAGCAGTTCTTC
TRBV2	-	TRBJ2-3	-	CAGSRTDTQYF	TGTGCCGGTTCGAGGACAGATACGCAGTATTTT
TRBV27	-	TRBJ1-1	-	CASSSPISDYTEAFF	TGTGCCAGCAGTTCTCCTATTTCCGATTACACTGAAGCTTTCTTT
TRBV20-1	TRBD2	TRBJ2-3	-	CSASPGTSGRADTQYF	TGCAGTGCTAGCCCCGGGACTAGCGGGAGGGCAGATACGCAGTATTTT
TRBV20-1	TRBD1	TRBJ2-3	-	CSAYGQGGARWRGF	TGCAGTGCTTACGGACAGGGAGGCGCCCGGTGGAGAGGGTTT
TRBV30	-	TRBJ1-4	-	CAWSALGQNEKLFF	TGTGCCTGGAGTGCCCTGGGGCAGAACGAAAAACTGTTTTTT
TRBV9	-	TRBJ2-1	-	CASSVYRRDNEQFF	TGTGCCAGCAGCGTATACCGGCGGGACAATGAGCAGTTCTTC
TRBV11-1	-	TRBJ2-3	-	CASRPGGDTQYF	TGTGCCAGCAGACCCGGCGGGGATACGCAGTATTTT
TRBV5-4	-	TRBJ1-6	-	CASSLQGVRSPLHF	TGTGCCAGCAGCTTGCAAGGGGTGAGGTCACCCCTCCACTTT
TRBV6-5	-	TRBJ1-5	-	CASSRNVDSNQPQHF	TGTGCCAGCAGCAGGAACGTTGATAGCAATCAGCCCCAGCATTTT
TRBV12-3/TRBV12-4	TRBD1	TRBJ2-1	-	CASSSTGGNYNEQFF	TGTGCCAGCAGTTCAACAGGGGGGAACTACAATGAGCAGTTCTTC
TRBV6-5	TRBD1	TRBJ2-6	-	CASSYFQGAVGANVLTF	TGTGCCAGCAGTTACTTTCAGGGGGCAGTTGGGGCCAACGTCCTGACTTTC
TRBV6-2/TRBV6-3	-	TRBJ1-2	-	CASSLVTGGASYGYTF	TGTGCCAGCAGTTTAGTTACCGGCGGGGCCTCCTATGGCTACACCTTC
TRBV2	-	TRBJ1-5	-	CASSPQGLINQPQHF	TGTGCCAGCAGTCCGCAGGGCTTAATCAATCAGCCCCAGCATTTT
TRBV9	-	TRBJ2-7	-	CASSVVLAVPPYEQYF	TGTGCCAGCAGCGTAGTCCTAGCAGTTCCCCCCTACGAGCAGTACTTC
TRBV12-3/TRBV12-4	-	TRBJ1-2	once	CASSSNRIYSNGYTF	TGTGCCAGCAGTTCCAACAGGATCTATAGCAATGGCTACACCTTC
TRBV30	-	TRBJ2-7	-	CAWSIPSGYF	TGTGCCTGGAGTATCCCCTCAGGTTACTTC
TRBV30	-	TRBJ1-1	once	CAGTGTLQAFF	TGTGCCGGGACGGGGACGCTACAAGCTTTCTTT
TRBV27	-	TRBJ2-7	-	CASRGSGLYEQYF	TGTGCCAGCAGGGGCTCAGGGCTCTACGAGCAGTACTTC
TRBV9	TRBD1	TRBJ2-1	few	CASSLAPDRGSEQFF	TGTGCCAGCAGCCTAGCCCCGGACAGGGGTAGTGAGCAGTTCTTC
TRBV5-4	-	TRBJ2-1	-	CASSFGAEQFF	TGTGCCAGCAGCTTTGGGGCAGAGCAGTTCTTC
TRBV30	-	TRBJ2-2	-	CAWTGMTGELFF	TGTGCCTGGACAGGGATGACCGGGGAGCTGTTTTTT